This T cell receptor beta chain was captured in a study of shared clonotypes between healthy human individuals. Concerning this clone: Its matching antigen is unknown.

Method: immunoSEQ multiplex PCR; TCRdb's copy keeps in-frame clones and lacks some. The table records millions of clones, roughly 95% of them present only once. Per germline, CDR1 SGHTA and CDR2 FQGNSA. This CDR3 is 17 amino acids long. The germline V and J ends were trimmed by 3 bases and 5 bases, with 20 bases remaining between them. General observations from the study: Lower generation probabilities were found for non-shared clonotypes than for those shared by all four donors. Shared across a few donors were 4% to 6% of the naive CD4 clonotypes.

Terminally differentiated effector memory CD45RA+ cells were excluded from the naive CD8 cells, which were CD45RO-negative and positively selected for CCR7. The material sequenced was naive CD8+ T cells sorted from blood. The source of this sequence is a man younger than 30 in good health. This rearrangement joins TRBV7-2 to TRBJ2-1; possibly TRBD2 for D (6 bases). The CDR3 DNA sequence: TGTGCCAGCAGCTTGCCTATGGGGGGAGGCGTACACAATGAGCAGTTCTTC. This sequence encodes CASSLPMGGGVHNEQFF.